A selection of T cell receptor beta chains follows, all from one sample in a study of blood T cell repertoires in COVID-19. The data were produced by immunoSEQ multiplex PCR, yet TCRdb's version contains in-frame clones alone and is incomplete. The sample has about 320,000 clones, 88% seen once. Sequenced input: PBMCs or T cells enriched from blood (not recorded which). These TCRs come from a man aged 25 to 40 who had recovered from COVID-19. The CDR3 runs from the conserved cysteine through the conserved F or W.

V gene | CDR3 protein
TRBV27 | CASRLTSGGNNEQFF
TRBV27 | CASSYPGRGYTF
TRBV11-3 | CASSFSGVNTGELFF
TRBV15 | CATSRVGGGQPQHF
TRBV11-2 | CASSPTGDLNYGYTF
TRBV18 | CASSLNRGRTEAFF
TRBV7-8 | CASSLAFWGPTDTQYF
TRBV18 | CASSPLTENTEAFF
TRBV11-2 | CASSLYSSSLVQFF
TRBV2 | CASSTPGLVASEQFF
TRBV15 | CATSRVTSGELFF
TRBV6-5 | CASSYVAGEGNTEAFF
TRBV5-1 | CASSLGVGQLVYEQYF
TRBV13 | CASSLEGNSPLHF
TRBV5-6 | CASSLTGGTGYTF
TRBV2 | CASSGSGAYNEQFF
TRBV7-9 | CASSLGQGMVNEQFF
TRBV19 | CASSRGSYNSYEQYF
TRBV7-9 | CASSLEPRGLNEQYF
TRBV29-1 | CSVEDSGVPTDTQYF